This T cell receptor (beta chain) was retrieved from a study of blood T cell repertoires in COVID-19. Overall study: The origin of the acute and convalescent COVID-19 samples was the United States, Italy and Spain. T cells, B-cell-depleted T cells, or PBMCs supplied cDNA or gDNA.

Original analysis: Reference gene primer amplification yielded estimated nucleated cell counts. Profiled with immunoSEQ multiplex PCR; TCRdb holds only in-frame clones, not every one. From that table come the V and J calls and clone size; the DNA was used to work out D and trimming. There are some 150,000 clones in the sample; around 87% occur only once, and roughly 3.2% lies in the top ten. This receptor was taken from a woman aged 55 to 70 with active COVID-19. The sequenced material came from peripheral blood.

In DNA, the CDR3 is TGTGCCAGCACTTGGGGGACTAGCGGTGAAGGGGCCAATGAGCAGTTCTTC. This gives the protein CASTWGTSGEGANEQFF. The chain links TRBV6-8 to TRBJ2-1; 11 bases fit TRBD2. V trimming: 7 bases; J trimming: 6 bases; junction bases outside the gene matches: 14. The CDR3 is 17 amino acids. Germline V lookup: CDR1 MNHGY, CDR2 SAAAGT.